The 18 T cell receptor beta chains given below trace back to one sample, sequenced in a study of shared clonotypes between healthy human individuals. The protocol was immunoSEQ multiplex PCR, while the TCRdb copy is restricted to in-frame clones and leaves out a portion. This sample carries 2 million to 2.5 million clones, approximately 95% of them seen once, and the ten largest clones take roughly 0.13%. Sequencing was done on a sample of naive CD4+ T cells sorted from blood. Indicated subset: CD45RA+ positively selected. These receptors were collected from a man between 18 and 29 years old in good health.

The chain joins TRBV6-6 to TRBJ2-3; no reliable D call. The V gene's germline CDR1 is MNHNY and CDR2 SVGAGI (reference sequence). Trimming took 4 bases from V and 6 from J, leaving 2 bases between them. The CDR3 spans 10 residues. CDR3 coding DNA: TGTGCCAGCAGTTGGGATACGCAGTATTTT. Protein: CASSWDTQYF.

The sample holds one count of this clone. CDR3 sequence reads: CASSPQGSQETQYF. The DNA of the CDR3 is TGCGCCAGCAGCCCACAGGGGTCACAAGAGACCCAGTACTTC. This chain joins TRBV4-1 and TRBJ2-5; the match to TRBD1 covers 7 bases. The V segment lost 4 bases and the J segment 2 bases; nucleotides outside the gene matches: 4. The V gene's germline CDR1 is MGHRA and CDR2 YSYEKL. The CDR3 extends over 14 amino acids.

The chain uses TRBV7-8 and TRBJ2-5; D is unclear. CDR1 SGHVS and CDR2 FQNEAQ come from the germline V gene. This CDR3 spans 14 amino acids. Trimming pared 2 bases from V and 1 base from J, leaving 8 bases between. The CDR3 here is CASSLRARQETQYF. CDR3 in DNA: TGTGCCAGCAGCTTACGCGCACGCCAAGAGACCCAGTACTTC.

The V and J genes are TRBV5-1 and TRBJ2-7, with 7 bases that match TRBD1. J was trimmed by 6 bases and V by 4 bases; bases with no gene match: 16. Germline V lookup: CDR1 SGHRS, CDR2 YFSETQ. CDR3 length: 16 residues. The CDR3 nucleotides read TGCGCCAGCAGCCCATGGGTTCTAACAGGGGTAAGCGAGCAGTACTTC. Translation: CASSPWVLTGVSEQYF.

Notes on this clone: This sample also contains other DNA sequences that code for the same CDR3. This chain uses TRBV5-5 with TRBJ1-5; weak D call: TRBD1 (5 bases). Germline-derived CDR1 and CDR2 are SGHKS and YYEKEE (reference sequence). Trimming pared 0 bases from V and 1 base from J, leaving 5 bases between. There are 14 residues in the CDR3. The DNA for the CDR3 is TGTGCCAGCAGCTTGGGGGGGAGCAATCAGCCCCAGCATTTT. As protein: CASSLGGSNQPQHF.

The chain is built from TRBV30 and TRBJ1-3; no definite D call. Germline V gene lookup returns CDR1 GTSNPN and CDR2 SVGIG (reference sequence). Trimming stripped 5 bases from V and 0 bases from J, with 14 bases between. This CDR3 contains 15 residues. This CDR3 reads CAWRTTETSGNTIYF. In DNA, the CDR3 is TGTGCCTGGCGGACTACAGAAACCTCTGGAAACACCATATATTTT.

The rearrangement uses TRBV7-3 and TRBJ2-1, with 11 bases lining up with TRBD2. This CDR3 is 18 amino acids long. Looked up from germline, CDR1 is SGHTA and CDR2 is FQGTGA. The V and J ends lost 0 bases and 0 bases, in that order; junction bases with no gene match: 4. The CDR3 DNA is TGTGCCAGCAGCTTAACCCCCGGGACTAGCGGCTCCTACAATGAGCAGTTCTTC. Protein product: CASSLTPGTSGSYNEQFF.

This chain links TRBV2 with TRBJ1-6; D is undetermined. CDR3 length equals 15 residues. Trimming left V 5 bases short and J 6 bases short, with 14 bases between. The V gene's germline CDR1 is SNHLY and CDR2 FYNNEI. CDR3 in amino acids: CASSPTADFNSPLHF. For the CDR3, the DNA is TGTGCCAGCAGTCCGACGGCAGATTTTAATTCACCCCTCCACTTT.

The V and J genes are TRBV10-3 and TRBJ2-1; D is ambiguous. From germline, CDR1 is ENHRY and CDR2 SYGVKD. There are 14 residues in the CDR3. V dropped 5 bases and J dropped 4 bases, with 12 bases sitting between them. CDR3 region: CAISSGLLYNEQFF. CDR3 DNA: TGTGCCATCAGTTCGGGTCTCCTGTACAATGAGCAGTTCTTC.

This clone was counted a single time. The rearrangement uses TRBV7-2 and TRBJ2-5; D is unresolved. CDR1 SGHTA and CDR2 FQGNSA come from the germline V gene. This CDR3 spans 13 amino acids. The V end was cut by 5 bases, the J end by 3 bases, with 10 bases between. The CDR3 protein is CASSRRIEETQYF. Here the CDR3 DNA reads TGTGCCAGCAGCCGAAGGATAGAAGAGACCCAGTACTTC. The whole variable domain, remainder taken from reference TRBV7-2 and TRBJ2-5, is GAGVSQSPSNKVTEKGKDVELRCDPISGHTALYWYRQSLGQGLEFLIYFQGNSAPDKSGLPSDRFSAERTGGSVSTLTIQRTQQEDSAVYLCASSRRIEETQYFGPGTRLLVL.

The chain uses TRBV5-1 and TRBJ1-1, with D hard to call. Between the trimmed V and J ends, which lost 3 bases and 5 bases, there was a span of 17 bases. This CDR3 has 15 residues. Germline V lookup: CDR1 SGHRS, CDR2 YFSETQ. The CDR3 is CASSSAAGLGTEAFF. In nucleotides, the CDR3 is TGCGCCAGCAGCTCGGCGGCAGGCCTGGGTACTGAAGCTTTCTTT.

The V call is TRBV25-1, the J call TRBJ1-4; TRBD1 might be the D (6 bases). V lost 4 bases to trimming and J lost 3 bases, with 12 bases between them. CDR1 is MGHDK and CDR2 is SYGVNS in the germline V gene. There are 15 residues in the CDR3. The CDR3 coding sequence is TGTGCCAGCAGTGTCGAGGGGGTGGCTAATGAAAAACTGTTTTTT. It is translated as CASSVEGVANEKLFF.

In regard to this clone: Distinct nucleotide sequences in the sample also encode this CDR3. The chain combines TRBV5-1 with TRBJ2-2; D may be TRBD1 or TRBD2 (5 bases each). The V end was cut by 0 bases, the J end by 5 bases, with 11 bases between. The CDR3 runs to 15 residues. Per germline, CDR1 SGHRS and CDR2 YFSETQ. The CDR3 spells CASSLEGEGTGELFF. Here the CDR3 DNA reads TGCGCCAGCAGCTTGGAAGGCGAGGGGACCGGGGAGCTGTTTTTT.

Notes on this clone: The same CDR3 also results from other DNA sequences found in this sample. The chain links TRBV2 to TRBJ1-4, with D possibly matching TRBD1 (5 bases). Between the trimmed V and J ends, which lost 4 bases and 8 bases, there was a span of 14 bases. CDR1 SNHLY and CDR2 FYNNEI come from the germline V gene. The CDR3 has 14 residues. Written as DNA, the CDR3 is TGTGCCAGCAGTGCAGGGCAGGGAGGAGAAAAACTGTTTTTT. This codes for CASSAGQGGEKLFF.

This clone was recorded once. The junction does not match germline at one end; this may be a read error. The chain links TRBV6-1 to TRBJ1-6; a possible D gene is TRBD1 (6 bases). The CDR3 contains 16 residues. Germline-derived CDR1 and CDR2 are MNHNS and SASEGT. The CDR3 here is CASTEQEGGYNSPLHF. The CDR3, as DNA: TGTGCCAGCACTGAACAGGAGGGGGGTTATAATTCACCCCTCCACTTT.

This clone occurred once. In DNA form, the CDR3 reads TGTGCCAGTAGTCCCCACCAGGATTCCTACGGAAACACCATATATTTT. Its protein product is CASSPHQDSYGNTIYF. The J gene is TRBJ1-3, the V gene TRBV19; D is uncertain. CDR3 length: 16 residues. CDR1 LNHDA and CDR2 SQIVND come from the germline V gene (reference sequence). Trimming left V 5 bases short and J 4 bases short, with 18 bases between.

The chain joins TRBV2 to TRBJ1-1; 9 bases fit TRBD1. Per the germline V gene, CDR1 is SNHLY and CDR2 is FYNNEI. J gave up 7 bases and V 6 bases, and 9 bases lay outside the gene matches. The CDR3 extends over 14 amino acids. The CDR3 coding sequence is TGTGCCAGCAGGGCACAGGGGGCAACGGGTGAAGCTTTCTTT. Protein: CASRAQGATGEAFF.

This clone was recorded once. This chain uses TRBV11-2 with TRBJ1-6; tentative D call: TRBD1 (6 bases). Germline V gene data show CDR1 as SGHAT and CDR2 as FQNNGV. The V end was cut by 1 base, the J end by 1 base, with 17 bases between. The CDR3 has 19 amino acids. DNA of the CDR3: TGTGCCAGCAGCTTAGTGGGGGCAGGGTACGAGTCCTATAATTCACCCCTCCACTTT. This translates into CASSLVGAGYESYNSPLHF.